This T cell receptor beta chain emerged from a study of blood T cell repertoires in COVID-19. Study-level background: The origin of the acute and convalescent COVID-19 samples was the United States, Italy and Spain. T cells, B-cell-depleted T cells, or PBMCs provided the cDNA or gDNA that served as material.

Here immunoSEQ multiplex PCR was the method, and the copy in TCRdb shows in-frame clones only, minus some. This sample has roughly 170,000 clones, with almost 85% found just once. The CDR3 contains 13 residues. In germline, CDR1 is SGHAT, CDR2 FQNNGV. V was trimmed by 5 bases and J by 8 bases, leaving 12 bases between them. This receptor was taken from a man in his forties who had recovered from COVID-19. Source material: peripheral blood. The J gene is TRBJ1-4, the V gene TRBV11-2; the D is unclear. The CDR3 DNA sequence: TGTGCCAGCAGCCGCGGGGTTGGCGAAAAACTGTTTTTT. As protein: CASSRGVGEKLFF. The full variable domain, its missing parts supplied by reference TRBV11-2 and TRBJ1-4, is EAGVAQSPRYKIIEKRQSVAFWCNPISGHATLYWYQQILGQGPKLLIQFQNNGVVDDSQLPKDRFSAERLKGVDSTLKIQPAKLEDSAVYLCASSRGVGEKLFFGSGTQLSVL.